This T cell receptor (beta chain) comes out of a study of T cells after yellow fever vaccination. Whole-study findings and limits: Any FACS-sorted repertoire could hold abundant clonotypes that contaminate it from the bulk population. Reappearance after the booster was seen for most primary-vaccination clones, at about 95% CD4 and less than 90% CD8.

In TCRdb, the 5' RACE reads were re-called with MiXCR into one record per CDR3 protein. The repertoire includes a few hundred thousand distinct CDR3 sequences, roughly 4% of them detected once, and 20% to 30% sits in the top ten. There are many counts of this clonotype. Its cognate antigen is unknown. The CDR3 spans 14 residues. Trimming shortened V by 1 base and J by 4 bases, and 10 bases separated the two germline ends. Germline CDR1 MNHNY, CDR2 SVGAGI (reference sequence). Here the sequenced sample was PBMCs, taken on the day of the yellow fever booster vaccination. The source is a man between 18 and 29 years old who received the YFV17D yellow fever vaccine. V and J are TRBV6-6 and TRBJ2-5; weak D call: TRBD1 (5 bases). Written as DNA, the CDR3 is TGTGCCAGCAGTTACTACCAGGGAACAGAGACCCAGTACTTC. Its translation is CASSYYQGTETQYF.